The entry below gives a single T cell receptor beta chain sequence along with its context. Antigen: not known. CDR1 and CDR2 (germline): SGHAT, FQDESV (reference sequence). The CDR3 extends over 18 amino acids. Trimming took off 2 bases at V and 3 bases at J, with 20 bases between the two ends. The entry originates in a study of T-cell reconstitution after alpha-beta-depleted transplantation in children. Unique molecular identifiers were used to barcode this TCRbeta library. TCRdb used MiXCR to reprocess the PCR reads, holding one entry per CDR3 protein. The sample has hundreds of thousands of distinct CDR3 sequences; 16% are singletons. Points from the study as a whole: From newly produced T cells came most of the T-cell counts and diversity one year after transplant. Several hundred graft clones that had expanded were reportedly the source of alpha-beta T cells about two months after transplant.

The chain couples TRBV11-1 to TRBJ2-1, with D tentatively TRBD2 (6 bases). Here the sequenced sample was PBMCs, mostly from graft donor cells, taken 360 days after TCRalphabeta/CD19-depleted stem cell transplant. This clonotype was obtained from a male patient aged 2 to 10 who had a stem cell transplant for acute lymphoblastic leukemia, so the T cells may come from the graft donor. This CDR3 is CASSLYWGREVLYNEQFF. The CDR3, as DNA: TGTGCCAGCAGCTTATACTGGGGCAGGGAGGTCCTCTACAATGAGCAGTTCTTC. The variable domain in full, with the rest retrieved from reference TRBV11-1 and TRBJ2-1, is EAEVAQSPRYKITEKSQAVAFWCDPISGHATLYWYRQILGQGPELLVQFQDESVVDDSQLPKDRFSAERLKGVDSTLKIQPAELGDSAMYLCASSLYWGREVLYNEQFFGPGTRLTVL.